This passage covers 32 T cell receptor beta chains from one sample sequenced in a study of blood T cell repertoires in COVID-19. The data were produced by immunoSEQ multiplex PCR, yet TCRdb's version contains in-frame clones alone and is incomplete. The sample carries 200,000 to 250,000 clones, 70% to 90% recorded once. The sequenced sample consisted of PBMCs or T cells enriched from blood (not recorded which). All receptors come from a woman between 40 and 55 years old with acute COVID-19.

By frequency in the sample, this clone is medium-sized. This chain uses TRBV5-1 with TRBJ1-1; TRBD1 is a possible D gene (6 bases). CDR1 and CDR2 from the germline V gene are SGHRS and YFSETQ. Trimming shortened V by 5 bases and J by 5 bases, and 19 bases separated the two germline ends. This CDR3 region has 15 residues. The CDR3 DNA follows: TGCGCCAGCAGATATGAACCCAGGGGAGAGACTGAAGCTTTCTTT. It codes for CASRYEPRGETEAFF.

The chain couples TRBV19 to TRBJ1-1, with D uncertain. Germline V gives CDR1 LNHDA, CDR2 SQIVND (reference sequence). Trimming removed 3 bases from V and 4 bases from J, with 15 bases in between. This CDR3 spans 15 amino acids. CDR3 protein: CASSILGPAGTEAFF. CDR3 DNA sequence: TGTGCCAGTAGTATTTTAGGTCCGGCGGGCACTGAAGCTTTCTTT.

The rearrangement uses TRBV19 and TRBJ1-5; perhaps TRBD1 as D (6 bases). CDR1 is LNHDA, CDR2 SQIVND, per germline (reference sequence). This CDR3 has 16 amino acids. V lost 4 bases to trimming and J lost 3 bases, with 16 bases between them. The CDR3 nucleotides read TGTGCCAGTAGTACGATTCGGACAGCCTTCAATCAGCCCCAGCATTTT. Encoded protein: CASSTIRTAFNQPQHF.

The chain links TRBV2 to TRBJ1-1; TRBD1 agrees at 8 bases. CDR1 SNHLY and CDR2 FYNNEI come from the germline V gene. V trimming: 7 bases; J trimming: 5 bases; junction bases outside the gene matches: 9. There are 14 residues in the CDR3. Here the CDR3 reads CASTPRTGRTEAFF. The CDR3 DNA sequence: TGTGCCAGCACACCCCGGACAGGGCGAACTGAAGCTTTCTTT.

This rearrangement joins TRBV4-3 to TRBJ2-1; weak D call: TRBD2 (6 bases). The V end lost 5 bases, the J end lost 16 bases, and 21 bases lay between the germline ends. Germline CDR1 and CDR2: LGHNA and YSLEER. The CDR3 has 13 residues. The CDR3, as DNA: TGCGCCAGCAGCTCTCGGGCCGGGACTCCGCGATTCTTC. Protein: CASSSRAGTPRFF.

V and J are TRBV19 and TRBJ1-5, with 7 bases matching TRBD1. Germline V lookup: CDR1 LNHDA, CDR2 SQIVND (reference sequence). CDR3 length equals 15 residues. Unmatched junction bases numbered 15, after V lost 5 bases and J lost 11 bases. The CDR3 reads CASSGPGDRYGAQHF. DNA of the CDR3: TGTGCCAGTAGTGGTCCTGGGGACAGATACGGGGCCCAGCATTTT.

V is TRBV3-1 (or the pseudogene TRBV3-2) and J is TRBJ2-1; 7 nucleotides line up with TRBD2. The CDR3 loop spans 15 amino acids. V was pared by 0 bases and J by 4 bases, with 3 bases of the junction left unmatched. In germline, CDR1 is LGHDT, CDR2 YNNKEL (reference sequence). CDR3 sequence (DNA): TGTGCCAGCAGCCAAGAAAGCGGGGATTACAATGAGCAGTTCTTC. It is translated as CASSQESGDYNEQFF.

The genes are TRBV9 and TRBJ1-1; D remains ambiguous. The V end was cut by 5 bases, the J end by 3 bases, with 17 bases between. Germline-derived CDR1 and CDR2 are SGDLS and YYNGEE. The CDR3 sequence is 15 residues long. The CDR3: CASRDAHEADTEAFF. For the CDR3, the DNA is TGTGCCAGCAGAGACGCCCACGAGGCGGACACTGAAGCTTTCTTT.

This clone was seen a handful of times. V is TRBV6-1 and J is TRBJ2-3, with 13 bases lining up with TRBD2. From germline, CDR1 is MNHNS and CDR2 SASEGT. The CDR3 totals 17 residues. The V gene end was trimmed by 3 bases and the J gene end by 3 bases; junction bases not matched to a gene: 6. In nucleotides, the CDR3 is TGTGCCAGCAGTGAGTCACTAGCGGGGGGGCCTACAGATACGCAGTATTTT. Translation: CASSESLAGGPTDTQYF.

This chain connects TRBV18 to TRBJ2-5; 10 nucleotides match TRBD1. V shed 3 bases, J shed 4 bases, and the junction held 5 bases outside the gene matches. This CDR3 is built from 15 residues. Germline V gene sequence: CDR1 KGHSH, CDR2 LQKENI. Here the CDR3 reads CASSPTGGRRETQYF. The CDR3 bases are TGTGCCAGCTCACCGACAGGGGGCCGGCGAGAGACCCAGTACTTC.

The chain uses TRBV2 and TRBJ1-5; 9 bases map to TRBD1. With 7 bases clipped from V and 7 bases from J, the junction kept 5 bases outside the gene matches. The germline gives CDR1 SNHLY, CDR2 FYNNEI. The CDR3 has 13 residues. The CDR3 protein is CASTGTGMQPQHF. The DNA of the CDR3 is TGTGCCAGCACAGGGACAGGGATGCAGCCCCAGCATTTT.

The chain is built from TRBV2 and TRBJ1-6; possible D gene TRBD1, 6 bases. V was shortened by 10 bases and J by 6 bases, with 16 bases between the two germline ends. This CDR3 is 14 amino acids long. CDR1 SNHLY and CDR2 FYNNEI come from the germline V gene. As DNA, the CDR3 is TGTGCCACCAATTCAGCAGGGGTTAATTCACCCCTCCACTTT. It specifies CATNSAGVNSPLHF.

The chain is built from TRBV27 and TRBJ1-1; TRBD1 is a possible D gene (6 bases). Germline loops: CDR1 MNHEY, CDR2 SMNVEV (reference sequence). Trimming took 5 bases from V and 2 from J, leaving 15 bases between them. The CDR3 has 15 residues. The CDR3 nucleotides read TGTGCCAGCAGTGAGATTGGACAGAGTAACACTGAAGCTTTCTTT. Protein: CASSEIGQSNTEAFF.

This CDR3 reads CASSLTSAAVEVAGELFF. The CDR3 coding sequence is TGTGCCAGCAGCTTAACTTCCGCAGCGGTAGAGGTAGCCGGGGAGCTGTTTTTT. The rearrangement joins TRBV7-3 to TRBJ2-2, with D possibly matching TRBD2 (5 bases). Germline CDR1 SGHTA, CDR2 FQGTGA. V lost 0 bases to trimming and J lost 6 bases, with 20 bases between them. The CDR3 covers 18 residues.

This sequence joins TRBV4-1 and TRBJ1-1, with D perhaps matching TRBD1 (6 bases). Trimming took 0 bases from V and 9 from J, leaving 17 bases between them. The CDR3 spans 15 residues. Germline V gene sequence: CDR1 MGHRA, CDR2 YSYEKL. The DNA for the CDR3 is TGCGCCAGCAGCCAAGATTGGGACACGTCGGGGAAAGCTTTCTTT. Translated, it gives CASSQDWDTSGKAFF.

V usage is TRBV12-3 or TRBV12-4 and J usage is TRBJ1-4; 8 bases line up with TRBD1. There are 13 residues in the CDR3. The J segment lost 8 bases and the V segment lost 5 bases, leaving 4 bases of the junction unmatched. The CDR3 spells CASSQGAEEKLFF. CDR3 in DNA: TGTGCCAGCAGTCAGGGGGCAGAAGAAAAACTGTTTTTT.

J is TRBJ1-1 and V is TRBV29-1; D call uncertain. With 1 base removed from V and 7 bases from J, the gap between germline ends came to 13 bases. CDR1 and CDR2 (germline): SQVTM, ANQGSEA. This CDR3 region has 13 residues. This CDR3 reads CSVEGVGLYEAFF. CDR3 nucleotide sequence: TGCAGCGTTGAAGGGGTAGGACTCTATGAAGCTTTCTTT.

The chain is built from TRBV10-3 and TRBJ2-3, with D uncertain. Trimming removed 0 bases at V and 2 bases at J, with 9 bases between. CDR1 ENHRY and CDR2 SYGVKD come from the germline V gene. The CDR3 consists of 15 residues. The CDR3 DNA is TGTGCCATCAGTGAGTCGAGCCGGTCCACAGATACGCAGTATTTT. Translation gives CAISESSRSTDTQYF.

The chain recombines TRBV19 with TRBJ1-2; 7 bases map to TRBD1. The CDR3 is 15 residues long. The ends lost 6 bases at V and 4 bases at J; junction bases unmatched: 11. Germline V lookup: CDR1 LNHDA, CDR2 SQIVND (reference sequence). CDR3 sequence reads: CASREQQGTLYGYTF. In DNA form, the CDR3 reads TGTGCCAGTAGAGAACAACAGGGGACTCTCTATGGCTACACCTTC.

V and J are TRBV6-5 and TRBJ2-7, with TRBD2 identical over 8 bases. The CDR3 covers 16 residues. Germline assignment: CDR1 MNHEY and CDR2 SVGAGI. V lost 2 bases and J lost 0; bases outside the gene matches: 6. CDR3 DNA: TGTGCCAGCAGTTACCCGCGGGGGGAATACTCCTACGAGCAGTACTTC. Translating gives CASSYPRGEYSYEQYF.

This clone was seen only once. Different DNA sequences within this sample yield the same CDR3. The rearrangement links TRBV7-2 to TRBJ2-1, with 8 bases fitting TRBD2. Germline V gene data show CDR1 as SGHTA and CDR2 as FQGNSA. V trimming: 5 bases; J trimming: 9 bases; junction bases outside the gene matches: 9. The length of the CDR3 is 14 residues. CDR3 nucleotide sequence: TGTGCCAGCAGCAGCTTAGCGGGGAGGGGTGAGCAGTTCTTC. This encodes CASSSLAGRGEQFF.

A single count supports this clone. The J gene is TRBJ2-2, the V gene TRBV30, with TRBD2 as a possible D gene (5 bases). CDR3 length equals 13 residues. CDR1 GTSNPN and CDR2 SVGIG come from the germline V gene (reference sequence). Trimming took off 5 bases at V and 4 bases at J, with 11 bases between the two ends. The CDR3 sequence: CAWARAGTGELFF. CDR3 sequence (DNA): TGTGCCTGGGCGAGGGCGGGCACCGGGGAGCTGTTTTTT.

The gene calls are TRBV2 and TRBJ1-2; 9 bases are a match to TRBD1. Per the germline V gene, CDR1 is SNHLY and CDR2 is FYNNEI. With V trimmed by 1 base and J by 8 bases, 5 bases remained unmatched. The length of the CDR3 is 14 residues. The CDR3 region is CASSEVGTGPGYTF. CDR3 nucleotides: TGTGCCAGCAGTGAAGTAGGGACAGGGCCCGGCTACACCTTC. The whole variable domain, remainder taken from reference TRBV2 and TRBJ1-2, is EPEVTQTPSHQVTQMGQEVILRCVPISNHLYFYWYRQILGQKVEFLVSFYNNEISEKSEIFDDQFSVERPDGSNFTLKIRSTKLEDSAMYFCASSEVGTGPGYTFGSGTRLTVV.

The chain couples TRBV3-1 (or the pseudogene TRBV3-2) to TRBJ1-3; TRBD1 agrees at 9 bases. After removal of 5 bases from V and 2 bases from J, the junction contained 7 bases not matched to a gene. The CDR3 is 16 amino acids. CDR1 is LGHDT, CDR2 YNNKEL, per germline (reference sequence). The CDR3 DNA reads as TGTGCCAGCAGCACACCGACAGGGGGTACTGGAAACACCATATATTTT. Its protein is CASSTPTGGTGNTIYF.

This chain joins TRBV29-1 and TRBJ2-5; D may be TRBD2 (5 bases). Germline loops: CDR1 SQVTM, CDR2 ANQGSEA. The V end lost 1 base, the J end lost 5 bases, and 11 bases lay between the germline ends. The CDR3 consists of 13 residues. The CDR3 here is CSVEVITGETQYF. Here the CDR3 DNA reads TGCAGCGTTGAAGTTATTACGGGGGAGACCCAGTACTTC.

This clone was counted once. V gene TRBV4-2 combines with J gene TRBJ1-5, with D perhaps matching TRBD1 (6 bases). This CDR3 is 14 amino acids long. The V and J ends lost 4 bases and 3 bases respectively, with 10 bases between them. Germline CDR1 LGHNA, CDR2 YNFKEQ. CDR3 sequence reads: CASSRRQDNQPQHF. The CDR3 DNA reads as TGTGCCAGCAGCCGTCGACAGGACAATCAGCCCCAGCATTTT.

The chain has TRBV28 and TRBJ2-1; 9 bases align to TRBD2. V trimming: 8 bases; J trimming: 4 bases; junction bases outside the gene matches: 3. This CDR3 is 13 amino acids long. Germline-derived CDR1 and CDR2 are MDHEN and SYDVKM. The CDR3 reads CASGLAGYNEQFF. In nucleotides, the CDR3 is TGTGCCAGCGGCCTAGCGGGATACAATGAGCAGTTCTTC.

This rearrangement joins TRBV3-1 (or the pseudogene TRBV3-2) to TRBJ1-1, with 8 bases that match TRBD1. The CDR3 length is 15 residues. The germline CDR1 and CDR2 sequences are LGHDT and YNNKEL (reference sequence). J was trimmed by 1 base and V by 2 bases; bases with no gene match: 3. DNA of the CDR3: TGTGCCAGCAGCCAATTTGGACAGGGGAACACTGAAGCTTTCTTT. This sequence encodes CASSQFGQGNTEAFF.

The chain employs TRBV18 and TRBJ2-3; D may be TRBD2 (5 bases). This CDR3 contains 16 residues. CDR1 and CDR2 (germline): KGHSH, LQKENI. Between the trimmed V and J ends, which lost 4 bases and 2 bases, there was a span of 16 bases. The CDR3 DNA is TGTGCCAGCTCACGGGGAGCCAGCGAGCACACAGATACGCAGTATTTT. Translated, it gives CASSRGASEHTDTQYF.

This clone was detected once. This chain links TRBV4-2 with TRBJ2-7; D remains ambiguous. Trimming stripped 1 base from V and 2 bases from J, with 6 bases between. Germline CDR1 LGHNA, CDR2 YNFKEQ. The CDR3 sequence is 13 residues long. The CDR3 spells CASSQVVAYEQYF. As DNA, the CDR3 is TGTGCCAGCAGCCAAGTGGTAGCCTACGAGCAGTACTTC.

The chain joins TRBV30 to TRBJ2-1, with 9 bases that match TRBD1. Trimming cost V 2 bases and J 7 bases; bases outside gene matches: 6. The CDR3 consists of 14 residues. Germline lookup yields CDR1 GTSNPN and CDR2 SVGIG (reference sequence). CDR3 sequence reads: CAWSSGTGWNEQFF. In DNA, the CDR3 is TGTGCCTGGAGTTCTGGGACAGGGTGGAATGAGCAGTTCTTC.

V usage is TRBV19 and J usage is TRBJ1-4; D is uncertain. CDR1 is LNHDA, CDR2 SQIVND, per germline (reference sequence). There are 13 residues in the CDR3. V lost 7 bases to trimming and J lost 6 bases, with 12 bases between them. Written as DNA, the CDR3 is TGTGCCAGTACTTGGACTTCACATGAAAAACTGTTTTTT. Its protein product is CASTWTSHEKLFF.